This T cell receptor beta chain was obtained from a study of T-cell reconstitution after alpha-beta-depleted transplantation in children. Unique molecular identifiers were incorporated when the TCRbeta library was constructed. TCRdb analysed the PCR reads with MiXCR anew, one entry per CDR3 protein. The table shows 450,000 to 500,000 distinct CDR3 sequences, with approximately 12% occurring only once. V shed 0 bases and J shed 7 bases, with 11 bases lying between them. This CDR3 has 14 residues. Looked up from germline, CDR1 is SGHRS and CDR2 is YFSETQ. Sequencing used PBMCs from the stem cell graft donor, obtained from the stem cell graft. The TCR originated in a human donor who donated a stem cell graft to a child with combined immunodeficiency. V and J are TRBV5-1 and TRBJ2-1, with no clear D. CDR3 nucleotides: TGCGCCAGCAGCTTGGATCACGCGGTTAATGAGCAGTTCTTC. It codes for CASSLDHAVNEQFF.